The source of this TCR beta chain is a study of vaccination and CD4 T cells after COVID-19. Overall study context: Cells were stimulated with overlapping spike peptides from SARS-CoV-2, HCoV-NL63, HCoV-OC43 and HCoV-229E.

The V end was cut by 1 base, the J end by 4 bases, with 7 bases between. The CDR3 runs 13 residues. The V gene's germline CDR1 is SGHVS and CDR2 FQNEAQ. Concerning this clonotype: The target antigen is unknown.

With the Oncomine TCR Beta short-read assay, DNA from cultured CD4+ T cells was sequenced. The template was genomic DNA from cultured CD4+ T cells. TCRdb itself ran the PCR reads through MiXCR, one entry per CDR3 protein. This sample has 12,000 or so distinct CDR3 sequences, with 79% found just once. The treatment is: approximately 10-day PBMC culture with coronavirus spike peptide pools or control peptides (ViraFEST assay). Antigen-specific T cells were expanded with peptide pools by ViraFEST, and TCRs were then sequenced. After culture for 10 days, isolation of CD4+ T cells was performed by negative selection.

What was sequenced was CD4+ T cells from blood, cultured in vitro. The V call is TRBV7-8, the J call TRBJ1-2; the D is unclear. This TCR was recovered from a human donor who had recovered from COVID-19. CDR3 amino acids: CASSLEAIYGYTF. Here the CDR3 DNA reads TGTGCCAGCAGCTTAGAGGCCATCTATGGCTACACCTTC. The full variable domain, with the rest looked up from reference TRBV7-8 and TRBJ1-2, is GAGVSQSPRYKVAKRGQDVALRCDPISGHVSLFWYQQALGQGPEFLTYFQNEAQLDKSGLPSDRFFAERPEGSVSTLKIQRTQQEDSAVYLCASSLEAIYGYTFGSGTRLTVV.